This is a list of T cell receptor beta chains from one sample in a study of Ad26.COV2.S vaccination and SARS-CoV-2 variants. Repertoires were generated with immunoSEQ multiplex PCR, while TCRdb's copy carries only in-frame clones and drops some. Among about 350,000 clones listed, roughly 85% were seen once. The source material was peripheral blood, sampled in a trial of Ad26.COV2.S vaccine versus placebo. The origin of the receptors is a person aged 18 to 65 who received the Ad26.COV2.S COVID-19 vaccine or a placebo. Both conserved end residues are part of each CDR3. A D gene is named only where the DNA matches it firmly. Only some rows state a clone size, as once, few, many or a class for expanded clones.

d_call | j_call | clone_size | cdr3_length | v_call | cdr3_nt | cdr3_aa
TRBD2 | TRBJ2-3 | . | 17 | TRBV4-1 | TGCGCCAGCAGCCCGGGACTAGCGGGAGCCTCCACAGATACGCAGTATTTT | CASSPGLAGASTDTQYF
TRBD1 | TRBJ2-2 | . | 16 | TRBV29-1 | TGCAGCGTTGATTCTAAAGGGGGCAGGAACACCGGGGAGCTGTTTTTT | CSVDSKGGRNTGELFF
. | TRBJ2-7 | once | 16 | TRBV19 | TGTGCCAGTAGTTACGCCGGGACTGGCCCATCCTACGAGCAGTACTTC | CASSYAGTGPSYEQYF
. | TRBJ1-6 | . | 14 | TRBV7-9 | TGTGCCAGCAGCCCCCGGGGGGTCGCTTCACCCCTCCACTTT | CASSPRGVASPLHF
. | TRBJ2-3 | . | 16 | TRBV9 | TGTGCCAGCAGCGCTCGGGTAGGGAGCCTCACAGATACGCAGTATTTT | CASSARVGSLTDTQYF
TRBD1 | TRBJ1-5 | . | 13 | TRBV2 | TGTGCCAGCAGGACAGGGTTGTATCAGCCCCAGCATTTT | CASRTGLYQPQHF
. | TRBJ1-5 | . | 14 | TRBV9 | TGTGCCAGCAGCCAGGGCGGGGGCAATCAGCCCCAGCATTTT | CASSQGGGNQPQHF
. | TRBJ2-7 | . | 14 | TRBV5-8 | TGTGCCAGCAGCTTATTTTTGGGAGCCTACGAGCAGTACTTC | CASSLFLGAYEQYF
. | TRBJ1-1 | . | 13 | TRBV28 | TGTGCCAGCACAAGACTGGGGAACACTGAAGCTTTCTTT | CASTRLGNTEAFF
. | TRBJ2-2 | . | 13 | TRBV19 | TGTGCCAGTAGTCAGGGCTACACCGGGGAGCTGTTTTTT | CASSQGYTGELFF
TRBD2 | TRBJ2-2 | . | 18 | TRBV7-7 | TGTGCTAGCAGCTGGGGACTAGCGGGGGCCGAGAACACCGGGGAGCTGTTTTTT | CASSWGLAGAENTGELFF
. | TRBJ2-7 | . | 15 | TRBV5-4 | TGTGCCAGCAGCGGGGCGGGAATACAGGGCCACGAGCAGTACTTC | CASSGAGIQGHEQYF
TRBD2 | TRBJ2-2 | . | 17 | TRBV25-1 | TGTGCCAGCAGTGAGACTAGCGGGGGGCCGGGCACCGGGGAGCTGTTTTTT | CASSETSGGPGTGELFF
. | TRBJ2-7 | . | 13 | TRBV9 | TGTGCCAGCAGCGTAGACCAGGGAGGCGAGCAGTACTTC | CASSVDQGGEQYF
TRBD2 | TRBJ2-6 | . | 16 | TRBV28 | TGTGCCAGCAGTTTGGGGGGGAACTCTGGGGCCAACGTCCTGACTTTC | CASSLGGNSGANVLTF
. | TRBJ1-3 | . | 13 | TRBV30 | TGTGCCTGGATGGGGGACGTCGGAAACACCATATATTTT | CAWMGDVGNTIYF
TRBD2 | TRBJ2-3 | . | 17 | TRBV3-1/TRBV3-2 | TGTGCCAGCAGCCCGGTCGTAGCGGGGGGGCTGAAAGATACGCAGTATTTT | CASSPVVAGGLKDTQYF
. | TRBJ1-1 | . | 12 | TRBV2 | TGTGCCAGCAGTGAACAGAACACTGAAGCTTTCTTT | CASSEQNTEAFF
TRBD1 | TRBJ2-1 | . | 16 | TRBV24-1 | TGTGCCACCAGTGCGGGGACAGGGAGCTCCTACAATGAGCAGTTCTTC | CATSAGTGSSYNEQFF
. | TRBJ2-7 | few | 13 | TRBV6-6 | TGTGCCAGCAGTGGCCGGGGACTCTACGAGCAGTACTTC | CASSGRGLYEQYF
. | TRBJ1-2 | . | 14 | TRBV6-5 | TGTGCCAGCAGTTACTCGGGCAGGGCGCATGGCTACACCTTC | CASSYSGRAHGYTF
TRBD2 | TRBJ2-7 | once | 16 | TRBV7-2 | TGTGCCAGCAGCTTAGGGACGCGGGGGACCGCCTACGAGCAGTACTTC | CASSLGTRGTAYEQYF
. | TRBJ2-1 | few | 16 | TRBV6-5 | TGTGCCAGCAGTTACTCGACGGTAGTTCGCTACAATGAGCAGTTCTTC | CASSYSTVVRYNEQFF
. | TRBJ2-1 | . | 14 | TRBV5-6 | TGTGCCAGCAGCTACTCCGGGTCGAGCAATGAGCAGTTCTTC | CASSYSGSSNEQFF
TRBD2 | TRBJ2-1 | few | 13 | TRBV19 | TGTGCCAGTCGAAGAGCGGGAGGCAATGAGCAGTTCTTC | CASRRAGGNEQFF
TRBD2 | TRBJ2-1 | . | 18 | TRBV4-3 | TGCGCCAGCAGCCAAGATCATTTTAGCGGGGGGGTATACAATGAGCAGTTCTTC | CASSQDHFSGGVYNEQFF
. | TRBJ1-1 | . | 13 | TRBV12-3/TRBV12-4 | TGTGCCAGCACTCTCCGGCGGGACACTGAAGCTTTCTTT | CASTLRRDTEAFF
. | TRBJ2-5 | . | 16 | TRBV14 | TGTGCCAGCAGCCAAGATTGGATGGGGCGCCGAGAGACCCAGTACTTC | CASSQDWMGRRETQYF